A selection of T cell receptor beta chains follows, all from one sample in a study of cytotoxic CD8 clonotypes in ibrutinib-treated CLL. Sequencing was performed with immunoSEQ multiplex PCR; in TCRdb, only in-frame clones are kept and a portion is missing. The sample includes about 200,000 clones, approximately 68% of them seen just once. The source was PBMCs, collected after 24 months of ibrutinib treatment. These receptors were collected from a human donor with chronic lymphocytic leukemia. Both conserved end residues are part of each CDR3. The order of the fields is D gene, V gene, CDR3 length, J gene, clone size, CDR3 DNA, CDR3 protein. The D gene is left open where the match is weak. Some rows have no size entry. The others give once, few or many, or a class for an expanded clone.

>-|TRBV11-1|14|TRBJ1-5|once
TGTGCCAGCAGCAAAGATGGCAACGGTCGGCCCCAGCATTTT
CASSKDGNGRPQHF
>-|TRBV6-5|13|TRBJ2-5|-
TGTGCCAGCAGTTGGAACAGACAAGAGACCCAGTACTTC
CASSWNRQETQYF
>-|TRBV30|15|TRBJ2-3|-
TGTGCCTGGAGTCCGGGACCGACAAACACAGATACGCAGTATTTT
CAWSPGPTNTDTQYF
>TRBD1|TRBV5-8|17|TRBJ2-5|-
TGTGCCAGCAGCACGGGACAGGGGGCTGTAGTCCAAGAGACCCAGTACTTC
CASSTGQGAVVQETQYF
>TRBD1|TRBV7-2|18|TRBJ2-1|-
TGTGCCAGCAGCTTAGTGGGGACAGGGGGAAGGTCCTACAATGAGCAGTTCTTC
CASSLVGTGGRSYNEQFF
>-|TRBV28|14|TRBJ2-7|once
TGTGCCAGCTCTCGTGGGGGGACATCCTACGAGCAGTACTTC
CASSRGGTSYEQYF
>TRBD1|TRBV5-1|13|TRBJ2-1|-
TGCGCCAGCAGCTCGGACAGGGGAGTGGTGCAGTTCTTC
CASSSDRGVVQFF
>TRBD2|TRBV27|21|TRBJ2-1|-
TGTGCCACTCGTGGGGTGGTGGGACTAGCGGCCATAAAAGGGGTGTACAATGAGCAGTTCTTC
CATRGVVGLAAIKGVYNEQFF
>-|TRBV27|16|TRBJ2-7|many
TGTGCCAGCAGTTTGTTTGCGGGATTATTCTCCTACGAGCAGTACTTC
CASSLFAGLFSYEQYF
>TRBD1|TRBV6-5|15|TRBJ2-1|-
TGTGCCAGCAGCCGAGACAGGGTGGAGGACAATGAGCAGTTCTTC
CASSRDRVEDNEQFF
>TRBD1|TRBV28|14|TRBJ1-2|-
TGTGCCAGCAGTACTGACAGGGCTAACCATGGCTACACCTTC
CASSTDRANHGYTF
>-|TRBV27|11|TRBJ2-7|-
TGTGCCAGCATTGGCGGGGTCGAGCAGTACTTC
CASIGGVEQYF
>TRBD2|TRBV6-5|15|TRBJ2-1|-
TGTGCCAGCAACCATGGACTAGGGGATTCAAATGAGCAGTTCTTC
CASNHGLGDSNEQFF
>TRBD1|TRBV5-1|15|TRBJ1-4|-
TGCGCCAGCAGCTTGGGTGGGACAGGGAGTCGGAAACTGTTTTTT
CASSLGGTGSRKLFF
>TRBD2|TRBV6-6|13|TRBJ2-1|-
TGTGCCAGCAGTTATTTGGGAGGGGAGGAGCAGTTCTTC
CASSYLGGEEQFF
>TRBD1|TRBV14|17|TRBJ2-2|-
TGTGCCAGCAGCCAAGATCGACAGGGGGTGAACACCGGGGAGCTGTTTTTT
CASSQDRQGVNTGELFF
>TRBD1|TRBV19|14|TRBJ1-5|few
TGTGCCAGTAGAGTGACAGGGACAGAACAGCCCCAGCATTTT
CASRVTGTEQPQHF
>-|TRBV20-1|10|TRBJ2-1|-
TGCAGTGCTAGACACAATGAGCAGTTCTTC
CSARHNEQFF
>TRBD2|TRBV5-1|17|TRBJ2-1|-
TGCGCCAGCAGCTTCCGACTAACGGGCGGGACTAACAATGAGCAGTTCTTC
CASSFRLTGGTNNEQFF
>-|TRBV6-6|15|TRBJ1-2|-
TGTGCCAGCAGCCAGACTGATAAAGCTAACTATGGCTACACCTTC
CASSQTDKANYGYTF
>-|TRBV19|13|TRBJ2-3|-
TGTGCCAGTAGTAACGTCGGCTCAGATACGCAGTATTTT
CASSNVGSDTQYF
>-|TRBV7-9|14|TRBJ1-2|-
TGTGCCAGCAGCTTTCCAGGGAATAACTATGGCTACACCTTC
CASSFPGNNYGYTF
>TRBD2|TRBV28|14|TRBJ2-7|-
TGTGCCAGCCGTCCTAGCGGGAGCCACTACGAGCAGTACTTC
CASRPSGSHYEQYF
>-|TRBV6-1|16|TRBJ2-3|-
TGTGCCAGCAGTGAACAATTCCTCTCTAGCACAGATACGCAGTATTTT
CASSEQFLSSTDTQYF
>-|TRBV7-2|15|TRBJ2-3|-
TGTGCCAGCAGCCCAAAGCGGGCGCTCACAGATACGCAGTATTTT
CASSPKRALTDTQYF
>-|TRBV5-1|15|TRBJ2-1|-
TGCGCCAGCAGCTTGGCGAGACTAGGGTTGGATGAGCAGTTCTTC
CASSLARLGLDEQFF
>-|TRBV15|14|TRBJ2-7|-
TGTGCCACCAGCATGGAGATGGGGGTCTACGAGCAGTACTTC
CATSMEMGVYEQYF
>TRBD1|TRBV6-5|13|TRBJ1-5|-
TGTGCCAGCCGGACAGGGAACAATCAGCCCCAGCATTTT
CASRTGNNQPQHF
>TRBD2|TRBV19|14|TRBJ2-2|few
TGTGCCAGTAGGACTAGCGGGAGGTCCGGGGAGCTGTTTTTT
CASRTSGRSGELFF
>TRBD1|TRBV12-5|16|TRBJ2-7|-
TGTGCTAGTGGTTTGGTACGCGGACAGGGGAAGGACGAGCAGTACTTC
CASGLVRGQGKDEQYF
>-|TRBV9|16|TRBJ2-1|-
TGTGCCAGCAGCGTAGGATGGCGGAGCTCCTACAATGAGCAGTTCTTC
CASSVGWRSSYNEQFF
>-|TRBV6-5|15|TRBJ1-1|-
TGTGCCAGCAGGGTGATGGGGAATATGAACACTGAAGCTTTCTTT
CASRVMGNMNTEAFF
>-|TRBV11-3|14|TRBJ2-3|-
TGTGCCAGCAGCCCGGACAGCTCCACAGATACGCAGTATTTT
CASSPDSSTDTQYF
>TRBD2|TRBV27|16|TRBJ2-1|few
TGTGCCAGCAGTTTATTGGGACTAGCGGGAAATGTTGAGCAGTTCTTC
CASSLLGLAGNVEQFF